This T cell receptor beta chain was recorded in a study of shared clonotypes between healthy human individuals. Trimming took off 6 bases at V and 1 base at J, with 10 bases between the two ends. The CDR3 runs to 13 residues. CDR1 and CDR2 (germline): SGHVS, FNYEAQ. Clones were read by immunoSEQ multiplex PCR, and TCRdb kept only the in-frame ones, dropping some. The table has about 2 million clones, 85% to 95% seen once; the top ten hold roughly 0.13%. This TCR was sampled from a man between 18 and 35 years old in good health. The source material was naive CD4+ T cells sorted from blood. Subset denoted: CD45RA+ positively selected. The chain carries TRBV7-6 and TRBJ2-7; D not resolved. The CDR3 here is CASSRGESYEQYF. The CDR3 nucleotides read TGTGCCAGCAGTCGTGGAGAGTCCTACGAGCAGTACTTC.